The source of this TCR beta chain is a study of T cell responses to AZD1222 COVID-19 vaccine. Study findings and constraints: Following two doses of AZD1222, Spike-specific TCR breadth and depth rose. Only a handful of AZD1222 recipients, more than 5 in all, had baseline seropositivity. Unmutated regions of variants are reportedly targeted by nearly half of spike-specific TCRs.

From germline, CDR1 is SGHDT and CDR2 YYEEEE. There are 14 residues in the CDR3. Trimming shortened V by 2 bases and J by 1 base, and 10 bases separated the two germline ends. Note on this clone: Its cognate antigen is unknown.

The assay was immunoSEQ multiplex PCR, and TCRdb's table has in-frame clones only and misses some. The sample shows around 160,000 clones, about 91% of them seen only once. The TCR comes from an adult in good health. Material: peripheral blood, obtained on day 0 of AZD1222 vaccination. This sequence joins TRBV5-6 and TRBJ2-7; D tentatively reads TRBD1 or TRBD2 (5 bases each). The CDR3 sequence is CASSLIGASYEQYF. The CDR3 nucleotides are TGTGCCAGCAGCTTAATCGGGGCATCCTACGAGCAGTACTTC. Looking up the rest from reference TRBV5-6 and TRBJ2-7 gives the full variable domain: DAGVTQSPTHLIKTRGQQVTLRCSPKSGHDTVSWYQQALGQGPQFIFQYYEEEERQRGNFPDRFSGHQFPNYSSELNVNALLLGDSALYLCASSLIGASYEQYFGPGTRLTVT.